The 6 T cell receptor beta chains below all came from one sample that was sequenced in a study of response to subunit inactivated influenza vaccine. One entry per CDR3 protein, called by TCRdb with MiXCR from the RT-PCR reads. The sample contains some 850,000 distinct CDR3 sequences, under 20% of which appear only once. The specimen comprised PBMCs from blood, sampled more than 4 days after vaccination. The source of these receptors is a man aged 50 to 59 who received an inactivated influenza vaccine.

The rearrangement joins TRBV6-5 to TRBJ1-1; D possibly corresponds to TRBD1 (5 bases). V lost 6 bases to trimming and J lost 1 base, with 12 bases between them. In germline, CDR1 is MNHEY, CDR2 SVGAGI. CDR3 length: 14 amino acids. The CDR3 region is CASSRDGWNTEAFF. For the CDR3, the DNA is TGTGCCAGCAGCAGGGACGGTTGGAACACTGAAGCTTTCTTT.

This chain uses TRBV4-3 with TRBJ1-2; perhaps TRBD1 as D (6 bases). The germline gives CDR1 LGHNA, CDR2 YSLEER. Deletions cut 1 base from V and 6 bases from J, with 9 bases between. The CDR3 runs 13 residues. The CDR3 bases are TGCGCCAGCAGCCAAGGAACAGGGAATGGCTACACCTTC. It codes for CASSQGTGNGYTF.

CDR3 region: CASSPTSAGGPQYF. Written as DNA, the CDR3 is TGCGCCAGCAGCCCTACTAGCGCGGGGGGACCGCAGTATTTT. This chain joins TRBV5-1 and TRBJ2-3; TRBD2 matches at 8 bases. CDR1 is SGHRS and CDR2 is YFSETQ in the germline V gene. This CDR3 contains 14 residues. Unmatched junction bases numbered 11, after V lost 4 bases and J lost 10 bases.

The chain combines TRBV20-1 with TRBJ2-1; D remains unclear. The CDR3 runs to 13 residues. Germline V gives CDR1 DFQATT, CDR2 SNEGSKA (reference sequence). Trimming took off 4 bases at V and 7 bases at J, with 14 bases between the two ends. CDR3 protein: CSATKTVDNEQFF. The CDR3 nucleotides read TGCAGTGCTACTAAAACTGTGGATAATGAGCAGTTCTTC.

This clonotype was detected only a few times. The rearrangement joins TRBV5-1 to TRBJ2-7; 8 bases align to TRBD1. This CDR3 has 17 residues. J lost 7 bases, V lost 1 base, and 16 bases had no gene match. Germline CDR1 reads SGHRS; CDR2 reads YFSETQ. CDR3 sequence (DNA): TGCGCCAGCAGCTTGCGGCAGGGGGCAACGAGGGGTGTTGAGCAGTACTTC. This encodes CASSLRQGATRGVEQYF.

There are many counts of this clonotype. The chain employs TRBV24-1 and TRBJ2-3, with TRBD1 matching over 7 bases. Germline V CDR1 and CDR2: KGHDR, SFDVKD. The V segment lost 7 bases and the J segment 1 base; nucleotides outside the gene matches: 7. The CDR3 has 15 residues. The CDR3 nucleotides are TGTGCCACCAGCGTGGGACAGTTTGGCACAGATACGCAGTATTTT. Translated, it gives CATSVGQFGTDTQYF.